This T cell receptor beta chain was found in a study of blood T cells in healthy people across ages. Study-level points and caveats: A roughly linear fall in TCR beta diversity per million T cells was seen with increasing age.

Sample-barcoded 5' priming and a J-beta primer mix drove a second PCR of 7 to 11 cycles. TCRdb processed the 5' RACE reads anew with MiXCR; each CDR3 protein has one entry. The table lists 800,000 to 950,000 distinct CDR3 sequences, about 37% of them singletons. The length of the CDR3 is 14 residues. Germline values: CDR1 MNHEY, CDR2 SMNVEV (reference sequence). Note on this clonotype: Its antigen is unidentified.

Drawn from each donor were 8.5 to 10 milliliters of peripheral blood. The chain has TRBV27 and TRBJ2-4; D might be TRBD1 or TRBD2, each matching 5 bases. Near its end, the DNA agrees better with TRBJ2-7, so the J call may be wrong. The clonotype was recovered from a man between 18 and 29 years old in good health. The sequenced sample was blood. CDR3 in amino acids: CASSSHRVGAEQYF. Written as DNA, the CDR3 is TGTGCCAGCAGTTCCCATCGGGTCGGGGCCGAGCAGTACTTC.